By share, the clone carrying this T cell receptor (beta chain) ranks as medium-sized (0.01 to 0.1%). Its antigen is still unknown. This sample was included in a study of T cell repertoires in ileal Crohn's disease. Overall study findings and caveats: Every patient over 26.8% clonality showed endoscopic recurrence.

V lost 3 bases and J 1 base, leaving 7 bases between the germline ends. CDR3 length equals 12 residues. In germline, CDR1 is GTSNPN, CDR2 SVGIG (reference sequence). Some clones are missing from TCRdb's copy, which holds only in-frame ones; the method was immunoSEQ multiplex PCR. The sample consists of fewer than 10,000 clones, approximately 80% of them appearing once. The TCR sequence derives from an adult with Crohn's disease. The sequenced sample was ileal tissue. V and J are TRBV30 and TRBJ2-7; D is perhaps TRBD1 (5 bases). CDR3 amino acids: CAWRSGSYEQYF. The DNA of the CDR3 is TGTGCCTGGAGATCAGGGTCCTACGAGCAGTACTTC.